This record concerns one TCR beta chain sequence. The antigen remains undetermined. These data come from a study of T-cell memory formation after mild COVID-19. For the study at large: TCR clusters mostly belonged to single donors. Findings of the study overall: Among CD4+ contracting clones, most were CM and EM, and CD8+ ones EMRA. Among clones peaking at day 37 in the second wave, SARS-CoV-2 specificity remained unconfirmed. Later expanders leaned CD4+, whereas day 15 to 85 contracting clones were balanced CD4/CD8.

CDR3 size: 14 residues. The V end was cut by 5 bases, the J end by 0 bases, with 10 bases between. The germline gives CDR1 LGHNT, CDR2 FRNRAP. MiXCR, run by TCRdb on the 5' RACE reads, gives a single entry per CDR3 protein. The sample includes a few hundred thousand distinct CDR3 sequences, more than 15% of them seen just once. The clonotype was recovered from a man between 18 and 35 years old who had mild COVID-19 (a few samples of this study predate the infection). Cell type and time point are not known. Input material: PBMCs or a T cell subset sorted from them (not recorded which). This sequence joins TRBV12-5 and TRBJ1-1, with D possibly being TRBD1 (6 bases). Written as DNA, the CDR3 is TGTGCTAGTGGTGTGGGACACCTGAACACTGAAGCTTTCTTT. It specifies CASGVGHLNTEAFF.